The clone carrying this T cell receptor (beta chain) was counted between two and nine times. Its target is not known. This entry is derived from a study of spatial heterogeneity in lung cancer. Looking at the study overall: A consistent excess of beta-chain over alpha-chain sequences was detected. Overall study results and limits: Expanded alpha and beta TCR counts within tumors tracked tumor mutation counts.

The time point was: sample taken at primary tumor resection. The donors comprised approximately 75 untreated early-stage non-small cell lung cancer patients. Whole RNA obtained from tumor, nontumor lung or frozen PBMC underwent sequencing without sorting. V lost 6 bases, J lost 5 bases, and 15 bases stayed unmatched. This CDR3 is built from 16 residues. Germline loops: CDR1 MNHEY, CDR2 SVGAGI. Every individual TCR cDNA molecule carried its own unique molecular identifier, which allowed correction of PCR and sequencing errors. One entry per CDR3 protein results from TCRdb running MiXCR on the 5' RACE reads. The data show more than 25,000 distinct CDR3 sequences, with around 6.5% seen just once and around 26% held by the top ten.

Specimen: lung tumor tissue, collected at surgery. The receptor was derived from a male donor with early-stage non-small cell lung cancer. This chain uses TRBV6-5 with TRBJ2-5; 7 bases fit TRBD2. The CDR3 nucleotides are TGTGCCAGCAGCCCATGGCGGGGGACCGGGTTGGAGACCCAGTACTTC. It encodes CASSPWRGTGLETQYF.